This entry lists 9 T cell receptor beta chains sequenced from one sample in a study of high-grade serous ovarian cancer treatment subgroups. Tumor samples were obtained before definitive surgery or chemotherapy. Repertoires were generated with immunoSEQ multiplex PCR, while TCRdb's copy carries only in-frame clones and drops some. There are about 40,000 clones in the sample; approximately 81% occur only once, and 3.1% lies in the top ten. Sequencing was done on a sample of tumor tissue. Source of these receptors: a human donor with high-grade serous ovarian cancer.

The V gene is TRBV29-1, the J gene TRBJ1-2; D gene ambiguous. With 6 bases removed from V and 0 bases from J, the gap between germline ends came to 11 bases. Germline V gene sequence: CDR1 SQVTM, CDR2 ANQGSEA. The CDR3 is 13 amino acids. The DNA for the CDR3 is TGCAGCGTCCGGCCTCGCGCTAACTATGGCTACACCTTC. Translated, it gives CSVRPRANYGYTF.

The V and J genes are TRBV15 and TRBJ2-3, with a tentative D call TRBD2 (5 bases). The germline V gene has CDR1 LNHNV and CDR2 YYDKDF (reference sequence). The CDR3 contains 14 residues. Trimming cost V 3 bases and J 0 bases, with 7 bases left between them. The CDR3 sequence: CATSSGGSTDTQYF. The CDR3 region has the DNA TGTGCCACCAGCAGTGGCGGGAGCACAGATACGCAGTATTTT.

The chain is built from TRBV7-2 and TRBJ1-1, with D possibly TRBD1 on 5 matching bases. The germline V gene encodes CDR1 SGHTA and CDR2 FQGNSA. The CDR3 is 12 amino acids. The V end lost 5 bases, the J end lost 6 bases, and 10 bases lay between the germline ends. CDR3 loop: CASSLVGAEAFF. CDR3 in DNA: TGTGCCAGCAGCCTCGTGGGGGCTGAAGCTTTCTTT.

The gene calls are TRBV4-1 and TRBJ2-7; weak D call: TRBD2 (6 bases). V dropped 4 bases and J dropped 1 base, with 14 bases sitting between them. Per the germline V gene, CDR1 is MGHRA and CDR2 is YSYEKL. CDR3 length: 15 residues. This CDR3 reads CASSRGLALSYEQYF. The CDR3 nucleotides are TGCGCCAGCAGCCGGGGACTTGCTCTTTCCTACGAGCAGTACTTC.

This clone was picked up one time. V and J are TRBV5-6 and TRBJ2-7, with a possible D match to TRBD1 (6 bases). The CDR3 spans 14 residues. V was cut by 0 bases and J by 4 bases, with 11 bases left in between. The germline CDR1 and CDR2 sequences are SGHDT and YYEEEE. The CDR3 sequence is CASSLAGVWYEQYF. The CDR3 DNA sequence: TGTGCCAGCAGCTTGGCAGGGGTTTGGTACGAGCAGTACTTC.

The gene calls are TRBV30 and TRBJ2-5; D ambiguous. Germline values: CDR1 GTSNPN, CDR2 SVGIG (reference sequence). This CDR3 is built from 13 residues. Trimming stripped 1 base from V and 5 bases from J, with 11 bases between. The CDR3 region is CAWSAIDWETQYF. CDR3 coding DNA: TGTGCCTGGAGTGCCATCGATTGGGAGACCCAGTACTTC.

V is TRBV7-2 and J is TRBJ1-2; D is undetermined. CDR3 length: 16 residues. Trimming took 4 bases from V and 1 from J, leaving 16 bases between them. CDR1 is SGHTA and CDR2 is FQGNSA in the germline V gene. The CDR3 region has the DNA TGTGCCAGCAGCTATGGTCCAGGTCAGATTAACTATGGCTACACCTTC. Encoded protein: CASSYGPGQINYGYTF.

The chain uses TRBV11-3 and TRBJ2-5; D gene uncertain. Trimming shortened V by 2 bases and J by 4 bases, and 8 bases separated the two germline ends. This CDR3 has 13 residues. Germline V gene data show CDR1 as SGHNT and CDR2 as YENEEA. DNA of the CDR3: TGTGCCAGCAGCTTAAGTGGGTCAGAGACCCAGTACTTC. Translation: CASSLSGSETQYF.

This clone was seen more than once but under ten times. The CDR3 nucleotides read TGTGCCAGCAGCTTAGGAGGGGCTCAGGGAAAACTGTTTTTT. Translation gives CASSLGGAQGKLFF. V gene TRBV7-2 combines with J gene TRBJ1-4; D possibly corresponds to TRBD1 (5 bases). V lost 1 base and J lost 10, with 13 bases in between. The length of the CDR3 is 14 residues. Germline V gene lookup returns CDR1 SGHTA and CDR2 FQGNSA.